The entry below gives a single T cell receptor (beta chain) sequence along with its context. The sample is drawn from a study of control samples from healthy donors and cancer patients. This table comes from immunoSEQ multiplex PCR, and its TCRdb copy is limited to in-frame clones, with some not included. There are some 150,000 clones in the sample; 94% occur only once, and roughly 14% lies in the top ten. This CDR3 is 13 amino acids long. V was cut by 0 bases and J by 10 bases, with 12 bases left in between. Germline lookup yields CDR1 SNHLY and CDR2 FYNNEI. Sequencing was done on a sample of blood. The chain has TRBV2 and TRBJ1-1; TRBD1 is a possible D gene (6 bases). The sequence came from a man aged 35 to 55 in good health. CDR3: CASSEAGRGGAFF. The CDR3 DNA is TGTGCCAGCAGTGAAGCAGGTAGAGGGGGAGCTTTCTTT.